The clone carrying this T cell receptor (beta chain) was recorded once. There are 17 residues in the CDR3. Germline assignment: CDR1 MDHEN and CDR2 SYDVKM. V lost 6 bases to trimming and J lost 4 bases; unmatched junction nucleotides: 14. Some clones are missing from TCRdb's copy, which holds only in-frame ones; the method was immunoSEQ multiplex PCR. In the table there are 15,000 to 25,000 clones, around 80% of which are singletons. These data are taken from a study of OX40 agonist ivuxolimab in advanced cancers. Study as a whole: Three patients had partial responses: one hepatocellular carcinoma, two cutaneous melanoma.

The J gene is TRBJ2-3, the V gene TRBV28; 9 positions match TRBD2. The clonotype comes from an adult with an advanced solid tumor such as melanoma, head and neck, liver or kidney cancer. Sequenced here: CD4+ or CD8+ T cells sorted from blood, sampled in a trial of the OX40 agonist ivuxolimab. The CDR3 loop is CASSPIERAGGADTQYF. CDR3 coding DNA: TGTGCCAGCAGCCCCATCGAGCGAGCGGGGGGTGCAGATACGCAGTATTTT. Variable domain in full (rest from reference TRBV28 and TRBJ2-3): DVKVTQSSRYLVKRTGEKVFLECVQDMDHENMFWYRQDPGLGLRLIYFSYDVKMKEKGDIPEGYSVSREKKERFSLILESASTNQTSMYLCASSPIERAGGADTQYFGPGTRLTVL.